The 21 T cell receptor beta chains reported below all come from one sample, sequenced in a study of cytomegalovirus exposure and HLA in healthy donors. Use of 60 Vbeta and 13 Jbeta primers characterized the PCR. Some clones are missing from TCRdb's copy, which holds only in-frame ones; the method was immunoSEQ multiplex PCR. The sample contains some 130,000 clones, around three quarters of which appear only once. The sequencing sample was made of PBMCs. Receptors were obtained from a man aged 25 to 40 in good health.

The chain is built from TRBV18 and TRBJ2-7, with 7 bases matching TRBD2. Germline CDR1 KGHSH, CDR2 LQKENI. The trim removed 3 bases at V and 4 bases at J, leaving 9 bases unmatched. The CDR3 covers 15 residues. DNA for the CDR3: TGTGCCAGCTCACCGATGACAGCGGGATCTTACGAGCAGTACTTC. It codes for CASSPMTAGSYEQYF.

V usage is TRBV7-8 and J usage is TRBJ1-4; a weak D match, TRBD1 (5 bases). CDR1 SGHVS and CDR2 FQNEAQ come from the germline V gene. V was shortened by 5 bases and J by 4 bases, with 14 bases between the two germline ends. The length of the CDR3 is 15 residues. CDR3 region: CASSRGDSYNEKLFF. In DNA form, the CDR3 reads TGTGCCAGCAGCCGAGGCGACAGCTATAATGAAAAACTGTTTTTT.

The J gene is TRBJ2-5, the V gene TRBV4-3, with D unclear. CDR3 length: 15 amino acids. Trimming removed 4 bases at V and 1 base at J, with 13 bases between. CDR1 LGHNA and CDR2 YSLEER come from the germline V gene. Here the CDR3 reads CASSRSPGPQETQYF. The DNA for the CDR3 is TGCGCCAGCAGCCGGAGCCCGGGTCCCCAAGAGACCCAGTACTTC.

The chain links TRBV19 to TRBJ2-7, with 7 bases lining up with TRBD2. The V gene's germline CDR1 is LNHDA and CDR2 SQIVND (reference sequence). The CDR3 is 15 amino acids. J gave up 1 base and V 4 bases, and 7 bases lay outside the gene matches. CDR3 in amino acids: CASSTSSGPSYEQYF. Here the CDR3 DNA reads TGTGCCAGTAGTACGTCTAGCGGTCCGTCCTACGAGCAGTACTTC.

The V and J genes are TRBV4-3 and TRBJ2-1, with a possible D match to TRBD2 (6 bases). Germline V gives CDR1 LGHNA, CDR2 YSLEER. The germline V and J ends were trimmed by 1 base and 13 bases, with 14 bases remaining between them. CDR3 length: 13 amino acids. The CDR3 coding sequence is TGCGCCAGCAGCCAAGTCCGGGGGACTCCACAGTTCTTC. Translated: CASSQVRGTPQFF.

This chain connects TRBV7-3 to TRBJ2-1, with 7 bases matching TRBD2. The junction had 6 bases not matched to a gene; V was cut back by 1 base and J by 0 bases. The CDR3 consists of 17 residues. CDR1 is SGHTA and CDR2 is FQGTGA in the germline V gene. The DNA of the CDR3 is TGTGCCAGCAGCTTAAGGGTAGGCGGGAGCTCCTACAATGAGCAGTTCTTC. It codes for CASSLRVGGSSYNEQFF. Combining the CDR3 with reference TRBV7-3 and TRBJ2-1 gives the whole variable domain GAGVSQTPSNKVTEKGKYVELRCDPISGHTALYWYRQSLGQGPEFLIYFQGTGAADDSGLPNDRFFAVRPEGSVSTLKIQRTERGDSAVYLCASSLRVGGSSYNEQFFGPGTRLTVL.

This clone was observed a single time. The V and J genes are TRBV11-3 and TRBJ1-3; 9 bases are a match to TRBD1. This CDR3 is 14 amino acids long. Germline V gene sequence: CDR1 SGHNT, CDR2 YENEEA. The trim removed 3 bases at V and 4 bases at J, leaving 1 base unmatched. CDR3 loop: CASSFGTGGNTIYF. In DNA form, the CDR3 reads TGTGCCAGCAGCTTTGGGACAGGGGGAAACACCATATATTTT.

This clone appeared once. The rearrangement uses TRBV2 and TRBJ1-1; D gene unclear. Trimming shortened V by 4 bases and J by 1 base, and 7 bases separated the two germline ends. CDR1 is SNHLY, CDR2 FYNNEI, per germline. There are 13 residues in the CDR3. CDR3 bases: TGTGCCAGCAGTGCCCAGGCGAACACTGAAGCTTTCTTT. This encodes CASSAQANTEAFF.

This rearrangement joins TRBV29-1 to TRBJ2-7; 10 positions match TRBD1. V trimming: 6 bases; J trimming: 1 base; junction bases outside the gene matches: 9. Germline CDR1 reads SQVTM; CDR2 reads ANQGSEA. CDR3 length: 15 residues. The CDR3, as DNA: TGCAGCGTGCGGGGGGACAGGGGAGCGTCCTACGAGCAGTACTTC. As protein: CSVRGDRGASYEQYF.

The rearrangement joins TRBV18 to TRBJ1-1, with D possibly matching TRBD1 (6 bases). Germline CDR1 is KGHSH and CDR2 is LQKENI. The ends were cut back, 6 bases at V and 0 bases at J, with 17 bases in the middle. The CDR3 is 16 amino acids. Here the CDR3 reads CASSGNRVGMNTEAFF. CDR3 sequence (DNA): TGTGCCAGCTCCGGAAACAGGGTCGGGATGAACACTGAAGCTTTCTTT.

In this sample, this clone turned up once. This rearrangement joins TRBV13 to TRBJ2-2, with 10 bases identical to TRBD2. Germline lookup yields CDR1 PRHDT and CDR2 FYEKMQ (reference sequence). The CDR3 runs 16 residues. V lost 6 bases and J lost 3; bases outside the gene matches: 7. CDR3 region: CASRSAGGPYTGELFF. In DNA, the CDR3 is TGTGCCAGCAGGTCAGCGGGAGGGCCTTACACCGGGGAGCTGTTTTTT.

For the CDR3, the DNA is TGTGCCAGCAGTGAAGAGGGCAGGGGTTGGGAAAAACTGTTTTTT. Translation: CASSEEGRGWEKLFF. The rearrangement joins TRBV6-1 to TRBJ1-4; D might be TRBD1 (6 bases). With 1 base removed from V and 8 bases from J, the gap between germline ends came to 14 bases. The germline V gene has CDR1 MNHNS and CDR2 SASEGT. The CDR3 extends over 15 amino acids.

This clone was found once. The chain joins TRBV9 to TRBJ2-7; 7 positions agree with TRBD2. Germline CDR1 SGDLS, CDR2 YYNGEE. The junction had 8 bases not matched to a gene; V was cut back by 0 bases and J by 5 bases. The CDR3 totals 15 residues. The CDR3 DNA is TGTGCCAGCAGCGTAGTGGGGGGAGGGATCGACGAGCAGTACTTC. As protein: CASSVVGGGIDEQYF.

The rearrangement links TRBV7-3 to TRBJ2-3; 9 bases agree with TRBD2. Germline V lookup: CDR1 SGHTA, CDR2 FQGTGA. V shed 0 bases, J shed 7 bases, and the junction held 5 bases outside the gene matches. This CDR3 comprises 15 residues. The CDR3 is CASSLTSGSTNTQYF. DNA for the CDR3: TGTGCCAGCAGCTTAACTAGCGGGAGTACGAATACGCAGTATTTT. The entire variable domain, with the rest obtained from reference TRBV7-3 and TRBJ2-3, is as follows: GAGVSQTPSNKVTEKGKYVELRCDPISGHTALYWYRQSLGQGPEFLIYFQGTGAADDSGLPNDRFFAVRPEGSVSTLKIQRTERGDSAVYLCASSLTSGSTNTQYFGPGTRLTVL.

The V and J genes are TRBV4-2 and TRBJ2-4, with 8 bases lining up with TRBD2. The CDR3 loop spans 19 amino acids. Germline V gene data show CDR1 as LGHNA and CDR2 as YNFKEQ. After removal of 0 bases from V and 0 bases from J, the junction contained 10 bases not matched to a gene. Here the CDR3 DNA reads TGTGCCAGCAGCCAAGAATTGGCTAGCGGGTGGCTAGCCAAAAACATTCAGTACTTC. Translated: CASSQELASGWLAKNIQYF.

The CDR3 coding sequence is TGTGCCACCCGGCCGGGGGGCACAGATACGCAGTATTTT. This translates into CATRPGGTDTQYF. The chain is built from TRBV6-5 and TRBJ2-3; TRBD2 might be the D (6 bases). Trimming left V 10 bases short and J 1 base short, with 12 bases between. Germline-derived CDR1 and CDR2 are MNHEY and SVGAGI. This CDR3 region has 13 residues.

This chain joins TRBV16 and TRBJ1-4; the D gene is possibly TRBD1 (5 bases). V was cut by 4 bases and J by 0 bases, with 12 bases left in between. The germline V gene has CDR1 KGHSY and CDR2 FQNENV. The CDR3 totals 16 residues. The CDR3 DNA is TGTGCCAGCAGCCGGCGGGACGGATCAACTAATGAAAAACTGTTTTTT. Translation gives CASSRRDGSTNEKLFF.

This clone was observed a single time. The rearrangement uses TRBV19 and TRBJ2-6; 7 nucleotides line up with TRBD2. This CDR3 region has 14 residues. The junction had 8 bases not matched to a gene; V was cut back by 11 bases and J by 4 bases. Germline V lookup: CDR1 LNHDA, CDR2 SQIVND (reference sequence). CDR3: CAGGGSSGANVLTF. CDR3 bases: TGTGCCGGGGGAGGGAGCTCCGGGGCCAACGTCCTGACTTTC.

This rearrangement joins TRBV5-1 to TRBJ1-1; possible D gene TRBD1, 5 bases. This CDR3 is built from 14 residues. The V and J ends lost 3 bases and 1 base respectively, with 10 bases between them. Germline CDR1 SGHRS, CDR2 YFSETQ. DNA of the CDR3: TGCGCCAGCAGCTCTTCCGGGGGGAACACTGAAGCTTTCTTT. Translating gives CASSSSGGNTEAFF.

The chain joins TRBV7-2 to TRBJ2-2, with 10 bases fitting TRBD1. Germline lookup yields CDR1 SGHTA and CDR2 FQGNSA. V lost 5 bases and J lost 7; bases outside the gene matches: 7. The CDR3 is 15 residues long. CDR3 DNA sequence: TGTGCCAGCAGCGCCGGACAGGGGGAAGACGGGGAGCTGTTTTTT. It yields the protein CASSAGQGEDGELFF.

CDR3 coding DNA: TGTGCCAGCAGCTTAAGGGGGCAGGGGGCTCTAGGCTACACCTTC. As protein: CASSLRGQGALGYTF. The chain combines TRBV13 with TRBJ1-2; 8 bases align to TRBD1. The germline CDR1 and CDR2 sequences are PRHDT and FYEKMQ (reference sequence). Unmatched junction bases numbered 10, after V lost 2 bases and J lost 8 bases. The CDR3 consists of 15 residues. Looking up the rest from reference TRBV13 and TRBJ1-2 gives the full variable domain: AAGVIQSPRHLIKEKRETATLKCYPIPRHDTVYWYQQGPGQDPQFLISFYEKMQSDKGSIPDRFSAQQFSDYHSELNMSSLELGDSALYFCASSLRGQGALGYTFGSGTRLTVV.